The entry below gives a single TCR beta chain sequence along with its context. What antigen it recognizes has not been identified. The junction differs from germline at one of its ends, possibly a read error. This entry comes from a study of T cells after yellow fever vaccination (dated by TCRdb to about 2019). Background for the entire study: The SMART-Seq v4 Ultra Low Input RNA kit was used to prepare libraries from fractions with low cell numbers. Blood was drawn at multiple timepoints before and after primary and secondary immunization, with bulk PBMC replicates and cell subsets isolated. To follow T-cell clones before and after primary and booster YFV17D yellow fever vaccination, bulk TCR alpha and beta repertoires were sequenced over time. Two healthy male donors made up the cohort, one aged 18 to 29 years and the other aged 30 to 39 years.

Synthesis of TCR cDNA relied on 5'RACE template switching, a step that introduced a universal primer site along with unique molecular identifiers. Priming of cDNA synthesis was performed from both the TCR alpha and TCR beta constant segments. Library amplification used two PCR steps, and the second PCR step added sample barcodes and sequencing adapters. Sequencing of libraries was performed on Illumina HiSeq 2500 (2x100 bp) or NovaSeq (2x150 bp). As for the original processing: Reads were demultiplexed and collapsed into UMI consensus sequences with MIGEC, and V(D)J alignment was performed with MiXCR. Vaccine-responding clonotypes were identified with edgeR using replicate PBMC samples, with FDR below 0.01 and a log2 fold change above 5 up to day 15 being required. Each bulk clonotype was labeled CD4 or CD8 based on which sequenced repertoire, CD4 or CD8, contained the clonotype at higher abundance. In TCRdb, the public reads were trimmed at Q25 with fastp and aligned with MiXCR, with productive beta chains retained. Rows with a matching CDR3 protein are joined into one entry that keeps the most common DNA and genes. The V and J calls were determined by TCRdb, not by the authors. This sample is represented by hundreds of thousands of distinct CDR3 sequences; 21% of them were singletons. The ten biggest clones cover about 15% of the sample.

The germline V gene supplies CDR1 SGHDT and CDR2 YYEEEE. Spanning cysteine to phenylalanine, the CDR3 consists of 16 amino acids. The sequence is cut down to CDR3 DNA, 48 bases in frame from base 1. Overall results and qualifications from the work: Because abundant contaminating clonotypes from the bulk population could be contained in FACS-sorted repertoires, computational filtering was required. A small share of clonotypes occurred in both CD4 and CD8 compartments, likely arising from convergent recombination. After the booster, most clones that had expanded after primary vaccination were detected again (about 95% of CD4 and roughly 86% of CD8), suggesting broad maintenance of memory. Only a couple of donors were included in the study, so the extent to which the findings can be generalized is limited. The secondary T-cell response was weaker than the primary response but faster, peaking on day 5 instead of day 15.

This specimen's treatment or condition label, per the study, means: live attenuated yellow fever vaccine strain. At every blood-draw timepoint, two biological replicates of bulk PBMCs were collected. A standard Ficoll-Paque protocol was used to isolate PBMCs from peripheral blood. RNA was extracted with TriZol from bulk PBMCs, CD4 and CD8 fractions, and dextramer-positive and dextramer-negative fractions. Sequencing used PBMCs, obtained about 21 days after the first yellow fever vaccination. This clonotype originated in a man aged 18 to 35 who received the YFV17D yellow fever vaccine. Here the chain combines TRBV5-6 and TRBJ1-5; TRBD1 matches 10 bases in the middle. The CDR3 is CASSLGQGVGNQPQNF. The bases are TGTGCCAGCAGCTTAGGACAGGGGGTAGGCAATCAGCCCCAGAATTTT.